This TCR beta chain was profiled in a study of blood T cell repertoires in COVID-19. Across the whole study: Samples came from the United States, Italy and Spain, spanning acute and convalescent COVID-19. PBMCs, B-cell-depleted T cells, or T cells provided the cDNA or gDNA that made up the material.

As originally analysed: Estimation of nucleated cell counts relied on the amplification of reference gene primers. Only in-frame clones appear in the TCRdb table, and some are missing; sequencing was by immunoSEQ multiplex PCR. Clone size and V and J calls were adopted from that table, with D and trimming inferred from the DNA. The sample holds approximately 280,000 clones, around 91% seen once. CDR1 and CDR2 from the germline V gene are SGHDN and FVKESK. This CDR3 is 13 amino acids long. Trimming took off 2 bases at V and 7 bases at J, with 11 bases between the two ends. This clonotype was obtained from a woman aged 60-75 years with acute or convalescent COVID-19. The rearrangement uses TRBV14 and TRBJ1-1; a possible D gene is TRBD1 (5 bases). Sequencing was carried out using peripheral blood. The CDR3 DNA follows: TGTGCCAGCAGCCAATCGGGGGGACTTGAAGCTTTCTTT. This translates into CASSQSGGLEAFF. The full variable domain, rest sourced from reference TRBV14 and TRBJ1-1, is EAGVTQFPSHSVIEKGQTVTLRCDPISGHDNLYWYRRVMGKEIKFLLHFVKESKQDESGMPNNRFLAERTGGTYSTLKVQPAELEDSGVYFCASSQSGGLEAFFGQGTRLTVV.